This entry concerns a single T cell receptor beta chain. This specimen includes other DNA sequences encoding the same CDR3. In the naive CD8 group, cells lacked CD45RO and were positively selected for CCR7, so terminally differentiated effector memory CD45RA+ cells were left out. V shed 2 bases and J shed 6 bases, with 8 bases lying between them. Germline assignment: CDR1 MNHNY and CDR2 SVGAGI (reference sequence). CDR3 length equals 13 residues. Libraries were prepared by immunoSEQ multiplex PCR; TCRdb keeps only in-frame clonotypes and omits some of them. The sample has more than 2 million clones, approximately 94% seen once. This sample stems from a study of shared clonotypes between healthy human individuals.

Material: naive CD8+ T cells sorted from blood. The chain uses TRBV6-6 and TRBJ2-1; tentative D call: TRBD1 (6 bases). The receptor's source is a man between 18 and 29 years old in good health. CDR3 sequence reads: CASSYLGANEQFF. For the CDR3, the DNA is TGTGCCAGCAGTTACCTGGGGGCCAATGAGCAGTTCTTC.